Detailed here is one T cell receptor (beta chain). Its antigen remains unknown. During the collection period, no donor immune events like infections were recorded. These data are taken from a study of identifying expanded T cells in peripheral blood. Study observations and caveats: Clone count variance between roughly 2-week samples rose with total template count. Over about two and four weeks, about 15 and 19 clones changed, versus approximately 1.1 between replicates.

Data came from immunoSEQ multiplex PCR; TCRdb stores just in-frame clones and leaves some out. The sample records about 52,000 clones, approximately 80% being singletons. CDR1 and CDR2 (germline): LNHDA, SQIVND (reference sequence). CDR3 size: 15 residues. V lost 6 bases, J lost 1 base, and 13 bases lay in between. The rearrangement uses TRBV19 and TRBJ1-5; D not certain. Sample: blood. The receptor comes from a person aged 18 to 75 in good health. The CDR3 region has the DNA TGTGCCAGTAGGACCACGGATATCAGCAATCAGCCCCAGCATTTT. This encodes CASRTTDISNQPQHF.